This passage covers 27 T cell receptor beta chains from one sample sequenced in a study of technical replicates of blood from several donors. Produced via immunoSEQ multiplex PCR; TCRdb's table is partial and in-frame only. The sample has about 70,000 clones; about 96% are singletons. The specimen sequenced was T cells isolated from PBMCs. The receptors come from a human donor in good health.

This chain connects TRBV6-1 to TRBJ2-7, with 10 bases lining up with TRBD2. Trimming took 3 bases from V and 2 from J; bases not matched to a gene: 7. This CDR3 is built from 16 residues. Germline V CDR1 and CDR2: MNHNS, SASEGT. In DNA, the CDR3 is TGTGCCAGCAGTGATAGGGTAGCGGGGGGTACCTACGAGCAGTACTTC. It yields the protein CASSDRVAGGTYEQYF.

The rearrangement uses TRBV4-1 and TRBJ2-4; 8 bases agree with TRBD1. The CDR3 runs 15 residues. With V trimmed by 8 bases and J by 0 bases, 6 bases remained unmatched. Per germline, CDR1 MGHRA and CDR2 YSYEKL. CDR3 sequence: CASAQTGVAKNIQYF. CDR3 nucleotide sequence: TGCGCCAGCGCCCAGACAGGGGTAGCCAAAAACATTCAGTACTTC.

J is TRBJ2-5 and V is TRBV29-1; 9 nucleotides agree with TRBD1. Germline assignment: CDR1 SQVTM and CDR2 ANQGSEA. The V gene end was trimmed by 7 bases and the J gene end by 4 bases; junction bases not matched to a gene: 10. The CDR3 contains 14 residues. In DNA form, the CDR3 reads TGCAGCGCCTCGGGACAGGGAGGTGGAGAGACCCAGTACTTC. It yields the protein CSASGQGGGETQYF. The full variable domain, with the rest looked up from reference TRBV29-1 and TRBJ2-5, is SAVISQKPSRDICQRGTSLTIQCQVDSQVTMMFWYRQQPGQSLTLIATANQGSEATYESGFVIDKFPISRPNLTFSTLTVSNMSPEDSSIYLCSASGQGGGETQYFGPGTRLLVL.

The chain links TRBV25-1 to TRBJ2-5; TRBD2 aligns across 10 bases. The CDR3 is made up of 16 amino acids. V dropped 8 bases and J dropped 2; count of bases not matched to a gene: 11. Germline V gives CDR1 MGHDK, CDR2 SYGVNS. The CDR3: CASGSLLSGRQETQYF. The CDR3 nucleotides are TGTGCCAGCGGCAGCCTTCTTAGCGGGAGGCAAGAGACCCAGTACTTC.

The CDR3 coding sequence is TGCGCCAGCAGCCAAACAGGAACCGCCAATGAGCAGTTCTTC. This encodes CASSQTGTANEQFF. The rearrangement links TRBV5-1 to TRBJ2-1, with D perhaps TRBD1 (5 bases). The CDR3 length is 14 residues. Trimming shortened V by 4 bases and J by 6 bases, and 14 bases separated the two germline ends. Germline values: CDR1 SGHRS, CDR2 YFSETQ.

The chain couples TRBV28 to TRBJ2-3; 8 bases line up with TRBD1. The J segment lost 4 bases and the V segment lost 6 bases, leaving 12 bases of the junction unmatched. CDR3 length equals 16 residues. Germline V gene data show CDR1 as MDHEN and CDR2 as SYDVKM. This chain's CDR3 is CASSLNRGSYPDTQYF. The CDR3, as DNA: TGTGCCAGCAGCCTCAACAGGGGGTCTTATCCAGATACGCAGTATTTT.

The chain has TRBV5-1 and TRBJ2-7; D gene ambiguous. CDR1 is SGHRS, CDR2 YFSETQ, per germline. This CDR3 has 15 amino acids. V was cut by 1 base and J by 5 bases, with 16 bases left in between. CDR3: CASSLRSSLTDEQYF. CDR3 nucleotides: TGCGCCAGCAGCTTGAGGTCTAGTCTAACCGACGAGCAGTACTTC.

This rearrangement joins TRBV6-1 to TRBJ1-5; D gene uncertain. The germline V and J ends were trimmed by 2 bases and 0 bases, with 11 bases remaining between them. The CDR3 has 16 amino acids. Germline loops: CDR1 MNHNS, CDR2 SASEGT. The DNA of the CDR3 is TGTGCCAGCAGTGAATATTCAGAATTTAGCAATCAGCCCCAGCATTTT. Translation gives CASSEYSEFSNQPQHF.

J is TRBJ1-1 and V is TRBV7-9; D is undetermined. The CDR3 length is 14 residues. Germline CDR1 reads SEHNR; CDR2 reads FQNEAQ (reference sequence). The V end was cut by 2 bases, the J end by 0 bases, with 7 bases between. CDR3 nucleotides: TGTGCCAGCAGCTTACCGTTAATGAACACTGAAGCTTTCTTT. This codes for CASSLPLMNTEAFF. Full variable domain (remainder filled in from reference TRBV7-9 and TRBJ1-1): DTGVSQNPRHKITKRGQNVTFRCDPISEHNRLYWYRQTLGQGPEFLTYFQNEAQLEKSRLLSDRFSAERPKGSFSTLEIQRTEQGDSAMYLCASSLPLMNTEAFFGQGTRLTVV.

The CDR3 region has the DNA TGTGCCAGCAGCATCGAACTAGCGGGAGGGTTCTCCGATGAGCAGTTCTTC. Translating it yields CASSIELAGGFSDEQFF. The chain links TRBV5-6 to TRBJ2-1; 13 bases agree with TRBD2. V shed 4 bases, J shed 8 bases, and the junction held 12 bases outside the gene matches. CDR1 and CDR2 from the germline V gene are SGHDT and YYEEEE. The CDR3 extends over 17 amino acids.

The rearrangement joins TRBV6-5 to TRBJ1-2; D is perhaps TRBD1 (6 bases). This CDR3 is built from 11 residues. The V end was cut by 7 bases, the J end by 7 bases, with 10 bases between. Germline V CDR1 and CDR2: MNHEY, SVGAGI. The CDR3 DNA is TGTGCCAGCATCGGGGGGCTTGGCTACACCTTC. This sequence encodes CASIGGLGYTF.

This clone was observed a single time. The chain has TRBV28 and TRBJ2-7; TRBD1 matches at 7 bases. With 6 bases clipped from V and 2 bases from J, the junction kept 10 bases outside the gene matches. Per germline, CDR1 MDHEN and CDR2 SYDVKM. The CDR3 runs to 15 residues. The CDR3 nucleotides are TGTGCCAGCAGGGCTACAGGGGAAGGCGCCTACGAGCAGTACTTC. It yields the protein CASRATGEGAYEQYF. Complete variable domain (other parts from reference TRBV28 and TRBJ2-7): DVKVTQSSRYLVKRTGEKVFLECVQDMDHENMFWYRQDPGLGLRLIYFSYDVKMKEKGDIPEGYSVSREKKERFSLILESASTNQTSMYLCASRATGEGAYEQYFGPGTRLTVT.

J is TRBJ2-3 and V is TRBV7-6; 10 bases match TRBD1. Trimming cost V 5 bases and J 5 bases; bases outside gene matches: 4. The CDR3 runs 14 residues. Germline lookup yields CDR1 SGHVS and CDR2 FNYEAQ. The CDR3 DNA follows: TGTGCCAGCAGCACGGGACAGGGGTTAGATACGCAGTATTTT. Translating it yields CASSTGQGLDTQYF.

The chain links TRBV19 to TRBJ1-5; TRBD1 matches at 8 bases. V was clipped by 5 bases and J by 9 bases; unmatched bases: 12. Germline CDR1 reads LNHDA; CDR2 reads SQIVND (reference sequence). The CDR3 loop spans 15 amino acids. The CDR3 DNA sequence: TGTGCCAGTAGTGTCCGACAGGGGCCGGGCTGGCCCCAGCATTTT. Its translation is CASSVRQGPGWPQHF.

This clone was observed a single time. This chain joins TRBV11-3 and TRBJ2-7; 9 bases agree with TRBD1. Germline assignment: CDR1 SGHNT and CDR2 YENEEA. This CDR3 region has 13 residues. The J segment lost 5 bases and the V segment lost 5 bases, leaving 4 bases of the junction unmatched. The DNA of the CDR3 is TGTGCCAGCAGCCTGGGACAGGGCGACGAGCAGTACTTC. This codes for CASSLGQGDEQYF. The full variable domain, in which reference TRBV11-3 and TRBJ2-7 provide the parts outside the CDR3, is EAGVVQSPRYKIIEKKQPVAFWCNPISGHNTLYWYLQNLGQGPELLIRYENEEAVDDSQLPKDRFSAERLKGVDSTLKIQPAELGDSAVYLCASSLGQGDEQYFGPGTRLTVT.

The chain uses TRBV9 and TRBJ2-6, with D perhaps matching TRBD2 (6 bases). The V gene lost 1 base and the J gene lost 2 bases, with 7 bases spanning the gap. The V gene's germline CDR1 is SGDLS and CDR2 YYNGEE. The CDR3 loop spans 15 amino acids. The CDR3 region has the DNA TGTGCCAGCAGCGTATCGGGGGCTGGGGCCAACGTCCTGACTTTC. As protein: CASSVSGAGANVLTF.

This clone appeared once. The chain is built from TRBV7-8 and TRBJ1-2; D is ambiguous. The V gene's germline CDR1 is SGHVS and CDR2 FQNEAQ. Trimming pared 0 bases from V and 2 bases from J, leaving 13 bases between. The CDR3 is 16 amino acids. In nucleotides, the CDR3 is TGTGCCAGCAGCTTAGCGTTTAATCCTCAGAACTATGGCTACACCTTC. Protein sequence: CASSLAFNPQNYGYTF.

The V and J genes are TRBV5-1 and TRBJ2-3; TRBD2 agrees at 10 bases. Looked up from germline, CDR1 is SGHRS and CDR2 is YFSETQ. The J segment lost 6 bases and the V segment lost 0 bases, leaving 7 bases of the junction unmatched. This CDR3 comprises 16 residues. The CDR3 DNA sequence: TGCGCCAGCAGCTTGGTGCCTAGCGGGGGTGGGGATACGCAGTATTTT. This encodes CASSLVPSGGGDTQYF.

The genes are TRBV2 and TRBJ1-1; TRBD1 matches 10 bases. The CDR3 has 16 amino acids. Germline-derived CDR1 and CDR2 are SNHLY and FYNNEI. V lost 6 bases, J lost 8 bases, and 15 bases stayed unmatched. The CDR3 sequence is CASSENARDRGLEAFF. The CDR3 DNA sequence: TGTGCCAGCAGCGAAAATGCCCGGGACAGGGGACTCGAAGCTTTCTTT.

The rearrangement links TRBV4-1 to TRBJ1-2; 10 bases fit TRBD1. The CDR3 sequence is 20 residues long. The trim removed 2 bases at V and 6 bases at J, leaving 21 bases unmatched. Looked up from germline, CDR1 is MGHRA and CDR2 is YSYEKL. The CDR3 spells CASSQSGLKGQGFLMDGYTF. The CDR3 nucleotides are TGCGCCAGCAGCCAATCTGGCCTGAAGGGACAGGGGTTTCTAATGGATGGCTACACCTTC.

V is TRBV7-9 and J is TRBJ1-4, with unresolved D. With 8 bases removed from V and 2 bases from J, the gap between germline ends came to 6 bases. Germline V gives CDR1 SEHNR, CDR2 FQNEAQ (reference sequence). The CDR3 has 12 amino acids. CDR3 coding DNA: TGTGCCAGCGACTCGACTAATGAAAAACTGTTTTTT. Its protein product is CASDSTNEKLFF.

For this clone: The sample holds other DNA sequences that translate to the same CDR3. The gene calls are TRBV5-4 and TRBJ2-3; 8 bases are shared with TRBD2. The CDR3 extends over 16 amino acids. Trimming cost V 3 bases and J 0 bases; bases outside gene matches: 6. Germline CDR1 reads SGHNT; CDR2 reads YYREEE (reference sequence). The chain's CDR3 is CASSWGLAGSTDTQYF. Written as DNA, the CDR3 is TGTGCCAGCAGCTGGGGGTTAGCGGGAAGCACAGATACGCAGTATTTT. The whole variable domain, remainder taken from reference TRBV5-4 and TRBJ2-3, is ETGVTQSPTHLIKTRGQQVTLRCSSQSGHNTVSWYQQALGQGPQFIFQYYREEENGRGNFPPRFSGLQFPNYSSELNVNALELDDSALYLCASSWGLAGSTDTQYFGPGTRLTVL.

The CDR3 loop is CASRRGTGELFF. CDR3 bases: TGTGCCAGCAGACGGGGCACCGGGGAGCTGTTTTTT. The chain couples TRBV6-1 to TRBJ2-2; D is perhaps TRBD2 (5 bases). Looked up from germline, CDR1 is MNHNS and CDR2 is SASEGT. The CDR3 length is 12 residues. The ends were cut back, 6 bases at V and 4 bases at J, with 6 bases in the middle.

The chain uses TRBV10-3 and TRBJ1-6; possibly TRBD1 for D (6 bases). V was pared by 5 bases and J by 9 bases, with 14 bases between. The CDR3 length is 14 residues. Looked up from germline, CDR1 is ENHRY and CDR2 is SYGVKD. The chain's CDR3 is CAISLGQGRSPLHF. The CDR3 DNA sequence: TGTGCCATCAGTCTGGGGCAGGGGCGTTCACCCCTCCACTTT.

The chain uses TRBV6-5 and TRBJ2-5, with D possibly being TRBD2 (6 bases). The V gene's germline CDR1 is MNHEY and CDR2 SVGAGI. Trimming took 6 bases from V and 7 from J, leaving 15 bases between them. This CDR3 has 13 amino acids. CDR3 protein: CASSREVGGTQYF. The CDR3 nucleotides are TGTGCCAGCAGCCGAGAGGTGGGAGGGACCCAGTACTTC.

The rearrangement links TRBV11-3 to TRBJ2-5; the D gene is possibly TRBD2 (7 bases). The ends were cut back, 3 bases at V and 3 bases at J, with 11 bases in the middle. The CDR3 has 14 amino acids. CDR1 and CDR2 from the germline V gene are SGHNT and YENEEA. CDR3 sequence reads: CASSLGGGEETQYF. The CDR3 DNA sequence: TGTGCCAGCAGCTTGGGCGGGGGCGAAGAGACCCAGTACTTC. Filled out from reference TRBV11-3 and TRBJ2-5, the complete variable domain reads EAGVVQSPRYKIIEKKQPVAFWCNPISGHNTLYWYLQNLGQGPELLIRYENEEAVDDSQLPKDRFSAERLKGVDSTLKIQPAELGDSAVYLCASSLGGGEETQYFGPGTRLLVL.

The V and J genes are TRBV7-3 and TRBJ2-1; 10 positions agree with TRBD2. Germline CDR1 is SGHTA and CDR2 is FQGTGA. V lost 6 bases to trimming and J lost 7 bases; unmatched junction nucleotides: 9. There are 15 residues in the CDR3. As DNA, the CDR3 is TGTGCCAGCAGTTTTAGCGGGGGGCTTCCTAATGAGCAGTTCTTC. Its translation: CASSFSGGLPNEQFF.